These T cell receptor beta chains were read from a single sample in a study of cytomegalovirus exposure and HLA in healthy donors. Profiling relied on immunoSEQ multiplex PCR, and the TCRdb table lists in-frame clones only, not all of them. The sample has 35,000 to 40,000 clones, about 67% seen once. The sequencing sample was made of PBMCs. These receptors all stem from a man aged 25-45 years in good health and CMV-seronegative. Each CDR3 is given with its conserved first and last residue. A D gene is named only where the DNA matches it firmly. Not all rows give a size; the values are once, few, many and, for expanded clones, a class.

v_gene: TRBV7-6
d_gene: -
abundance: few
len: 15
j_gene: TRBJ1-1
CDR3aa: CASSPLQGGNTEAFF
CDR3nt: TGTGCCAGCAGCCCACTACAGGGTGGAAACACTGAAGCTTTCTTT

v_gene: TRBV19
d_gene: TRBD2
abundance: -
len: 17
j_gene: TRBJ2-7
CDR3aa: CASSMGLAGYTTYEQYF
CDR3nt: TGTGCCAGTAGTATGGGACTAGCGGGATACACGACCTACGAGCAGTACTTC

v_gene: TRBV4-2
d_gene: TRBD1
abundance: -
len: 15
j_gene: TRBJ2-1
CDR3aa: CASSRGQGILDEQFF
CDR3nt: TGTGCCAGCAGCCGGGGACAGGGAATTTTGGATGAGCAGTTCTTC

v_gene: TRBV29-1
d_gene: TRBD2
abundance: -
len: 13
j_gene: TRBJ2-4
CDR3aa: CSVGVGGTNIQYF
CDR3nt: TGCAGCGTTGGGGTCGGGGGGACAAACATTCAGTACTTC

v_gene: TRBV7-3
d_gene: -
abundance: -
len: 15
j_gene: TRBJ2-3
CDR3aa: CASSLRGLYTDTQYF
CDR3nt: TGTGCCAGCAGCCTCCGGGGGTTGTACACAGATACGCAGTATTTT

v_gene: TRBV28
d_gene: TRBD2
abundance: -
len: 16
j_gene: TRBJ2-7
CDR3aa: CASSIGLAGTPYEQYF
CDR3nt: TGTGCCAGCAGCATCGGACTAGCGGGAACCCCCTACGAGCAGTACTTC

v_gene: TRBV6-5
d_gene: -
abundance: -
len: 14
j_gene: TRBJ2-3
CDR3aa: CASRPDEVRDTQYF
CDR3nt: TGTGCCAGCAGGCCTGACGAGGTTAGAGATACGCAGTATTTT

v_gene: TRBV29-1
d_gene: TRBD1
abundance: -
len: 13
j_gene: TRBJ1-2
CDR3aa: CSVRAGQARRYTF
CDR3nt: TGCAGCGTTAGGGCAGGACAGGCAAGGCGCTACACCTTC

v_gene: TRBV10-2
d_gene: TRBD1
abundance: -
len: 13
j_gene: TRBJ2-5
CDR3aa: CASRPGGVETQYF
CDR3nt: TGCGCCAGCAGACCAGGGGGCGTGGAGACCCAGTACTTC

v_gene: TRBV10-3
d_gene: -
abundance: -
len: 11
j_gene: TRBJ2-1
CDR3aa: CAISVGDEQFF
CDR3nt: TGTGCCATCAGTGTAGGGGATGAGCAGTTCTTC

v_gene: TRBV9
d_gene: -
abundance: -
len: 15
j_gene: TRBJ2-4
CDR3aa: CASSVGGLGQDIQYF
CDR3nt: TGTGCCAGCAGCGTAGGGGGACTCGGTCAGGACATTCAGTACTTC

v_gene: TRBV6-6
d_gene: -
abundance: -
len: 14
j_gene: TRBJ2-7
CDR3aa: CASSYSGGAYGQYF
CDR3nt: TGTGCCAGCAGTTACTCTGGCGGCGCATACGGGCAGTACTTC

v_gene: TRBV6-1
d_gene: -
abundance: once
len: 14
j_gene: TRBJ1-4
CDR3aa: CASTNYQGYEKLFF
CDR3nt: TGTGCCAGCACTAACTACCAGGGGTATGAAAAACTGTTTTTT

v_gene: TRBV30
d_gene: TRBD2
abundance: -
len: 19
j_gene: TRBJ2-3
CDR3aa: CAWSVQSGGDQRGPDTQYF
CDR3nt: TGTGCCTGGAGTGTACAGAGCGGGGGGGATCAGAGAGGACCAGATACGCAGTATTTT

v_gene: TRBV2
d_gene: TRBD1
abundance: few
len: 15
j_gene: TRBJ1-4
CDR3aa: CASSEQTGIGEKLFF
CDR3nt: TGTGCCAGCAGTGAACAGACAGGGATCGGTGAAAAACTGTTTTTT

v_gene: TRBV4-1
d_gene: TRBD2
abundance: -
len: 17
j_gene: TRBJ2-1
CDR3aa: CASSQDPSGSRYNEQFF
CDR3nt: TGCGCCAGCAGCCAAGACCCTAGCGGGAGCCGGTACAATGAGCAGTTCTTC

v_gene: TRBV14
d_gene: -
abundance: -
len: 15
j_gene: TRBJ1-1
CDR3aa: CASSPNVGGATEAFF
CDR3nt: TGTGCCAGCAGCCCTAATGTGGGGGGAGCGACTGAAGCTTTCTTT

v_gene: TRBV5-8
d_gene: TRBD1
abundance: -
len: 13
j_gene: TRBJ1-5
CDR3aa: CASSLDRGKPQHF
CDR3nt: TGTGCCAGCAGCTTGGACAGGGGTAAGCCCCAGCATTTT

v_gene: TRBV27
d_gene: -
abundance: -
len: 14
j_gene: TRBJ2-7
CDR3aa: CASRPGTPAYEQYF
CDR3nt: TGTGCCAGCAGGCCAGGGACTCCTGCCTACGAGCAGTACTTC

v_gene: TRBV5-8
d_gene: TRBD1
abundance: -
len: 16
j_gene: TRBJ2-7
CDR3aa: CASSQRTGGSSYEQYF
CDR3nt: TGTGCCAGCAGCCAACGGACAGGGGGTAGCTCCTACGAGCAGTACTTC

v_gene: TRBV10-3
d_gene: TRBD2
abundance: -
len: 17
j_gene: TRBJ2-7
CDR3aa: CAISAGLAGDGTYEQYF
CDR3nt: TGTGCCATCAGCGCCGGACTAGCGGGGGACGGAACCTACGAGCAGTACTTC

v_gene: TRBV18
d_gene: -
abundance: few
len: 13
j_gene: TRBJ1-1
CDR3aa: CASSPGGNTEAFF
CDR3nt: TGTGCCAGCTCACCGGGGGGGAACACTGAAGCTTTCTTT

v_gene: TRBV6-5
d_gene: -
abundance: -
len: 15
j_gene: TRBJ2-5
CDR3aa: CASMGSWTVQETQYF
CDR3nt: TGTGCCAGCATGGGATCCTGGACAGTACAAGAGACCCAGTACTTC

v_gene: TRBV19
d_gene: -
abundance: -
len: 13
j_gene: TRBJ2-1
CDR3aa: CASSVGGNNEQFF
CDR3nt: TGTGCCAGTAGTGTTGGGGGGAACAATGAGCAGTTCTTC

v_gene: TRBV7-3
d_gene: TRBD1
abundance: -
len: 17
j_gene: TRBJ1-4
CDR3aa: CASSLEKRDRENEKLFF
CDR3nt: TGTGCCAGCAGCTTAGAAAAGAGGGACAGAGAGAATGAAAAACTGTTTTTT

v_gene: TRBV4-2
d_gene: TRBD1
abundance: -
len: 17
j_gene: TRBJ2-2
CDR3aa: CASSQTVDRGFPGELFF
CDR3nt: TGTGCCAGCAGCCAAACGGTGGACAGGGGGTTTCCCGGGGAGCTGTTTTTT

v_gene: TRBV10-3
d_gene: -
abundance: once
len: 14
j_gene: TRBJ1-3
CDR3aa: CAINSPGAGNTIYF
CDR3nt: TGTGCCATCAACTCCCCAGGGGCTGGAAACACCATATATTTT